The rows below give T cell receptor beta chains drawn from one sample of a study of T-cell reconstitution after alpha-beta-depleted transplantation in children. Each CDR3 protein gets one entry after TCRdb re-called the PCR reads with MiXCR. Of around 370,000 distinct CDR3 sequences in the sample, about a tenth were seen once. The sequences come from PBMCs from the stem cell graft donor, collected from the stem cell graft. These receptor sequences come from a human donor who donated a stem cell graft to a child with acute lymphoblastic leukemia. CDR3s include the opening cysteine and the closing phenylalanine or tryptophan. Fields, in order: J gene, V gene, D gene, clone size, CDR3 DNA, CDR3 protein. A D gene is named only where the DNA matches it firmly. Clone size, where shown, is once, few, many, or a class for clones that have expanded.

TRBJ2-2 | TRBV24-1 | - | few | TGTGCCACCAGCGCGGGACCGGACACGAACACCGGGGAGCTGTTTTTT | CATSAGPDTNTGELFF
TRBJ2-2 | TRBV6-4 | TRBD1 | - | TGTGCCAGCAGTGTCGGGACAGGGAACACCGGGGAGCTGTTTTTT | CASSVGTGNTGELFF
TRBJ1-5 | TRBV5-6 | TRBD1 | many | TGTGCCAGCAGCCGGACAGGGGTTAATCAGCCCCAGCATTTT | CASSRTGVNQPQHF
TRBJ2-1 | TRBV9 | TRBD2 | - | TGTGCCAGCAGCCGAGGACTAGCGGCGATAAACGGTGAGCAGTTCTTC | CASSRGLAAINGEQFF
TRBJ1-1 | TRBV6-1 | - | few | TGTGCCAGCAGTAAACTCCCTCGGGGGTCCACTGAAGCTTTCTTT | CASSKLPRGSTEAFF
TRBJ2-1 | TRBV5-1 | - | - | TGCGCCAGCAGCTTAGGGACCAATCTCTACAATGAGCAGTTCTTC | CASSLGTNLYNEQFF
TRBJ2-5 | TRBV7-9 | - | many | TGTGCCAGCACCACCAGGGGAGAGACCCAGTACTTC | CASTTRGETQYF
TRBJ2-1 | TRBV7-8 | TRBD2 | few | TGTGCCAGCAGCCCCCCGGGACTAGCGGACAATGAGCAGTTCTTC | CASSPPGLADNEQFF
TRBJ1-1 | TRBV29-1 | - | once | TGCAGCGTTCTCCAGGGAGGGATGAACACTGAAGCTTTCTTT | CSVLQGGMNTEAFF
TRBJ2-1 | TRBV29-1 | TRBD2 | - | TGCAGCGTTAATCTAGCGGGAGTGTACAATGAGCAGTTCTTC | CSVNLAGVYNEQFF
TRBJ2-7 | TRBV20-1 | TRBD2 | many | TGCAGTGCACAGGAGGGACTAGCGGGGTCCTACGAGCAGTACTTC | CSAQEGLAGSYEQYF
TRBJ2-1 | TRBV19 | TRBD1 | - | TGTGCCAGCAGGACAGGGGGATTGGGAGATGAGCAGTTCTTC | CASRTGGLGDEQFF
TRBJ1-3 | TRBV5-6 | TRBD1 | many | TGTGCCAGCAGCTCCCAGGGGGCGCGGGGAAACACCATATATTTT | CASSSQGARGNTIYF
TRBJ2-7 | TRBV7-2 | TRBD1 | - | TGTGCCAGCACCGCGACCGGGACAGGGGAGTACGAGCAGTACTTC | CASTATGTGEYEQYF